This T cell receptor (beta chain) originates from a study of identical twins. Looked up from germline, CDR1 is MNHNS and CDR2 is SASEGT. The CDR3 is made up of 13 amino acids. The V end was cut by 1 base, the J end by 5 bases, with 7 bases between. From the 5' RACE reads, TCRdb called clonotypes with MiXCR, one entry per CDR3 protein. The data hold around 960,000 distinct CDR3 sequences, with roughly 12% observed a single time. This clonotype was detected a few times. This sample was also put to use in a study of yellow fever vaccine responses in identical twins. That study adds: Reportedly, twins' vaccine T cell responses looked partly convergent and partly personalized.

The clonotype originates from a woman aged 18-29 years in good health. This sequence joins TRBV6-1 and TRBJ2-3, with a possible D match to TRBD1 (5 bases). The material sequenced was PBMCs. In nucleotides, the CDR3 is TGTGCCAGCAGTGAAGTAAGGGGAGATACGCAGTATTTT. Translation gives CASSEVRGDTQYF.